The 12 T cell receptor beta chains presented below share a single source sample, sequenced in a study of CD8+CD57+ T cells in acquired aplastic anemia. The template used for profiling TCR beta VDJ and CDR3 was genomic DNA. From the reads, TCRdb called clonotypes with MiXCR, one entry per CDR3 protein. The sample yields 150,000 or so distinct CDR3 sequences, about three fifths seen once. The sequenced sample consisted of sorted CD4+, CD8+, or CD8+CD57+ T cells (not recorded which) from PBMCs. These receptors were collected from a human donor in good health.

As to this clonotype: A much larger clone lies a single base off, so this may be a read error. The CDR3 sequence: CASSRWLNEQSF. The DNA of the CDR3 is TGTGCCAGCAGTAGATGGCTGAATGAGCAGTCCTTC. This chain links TRBV28 with TRBJ2-1, with D uncertain. This CDR3 is built from 12 residues. Germline CDR1 MDHEN, CDR2 SYDVKM. Together with reference TRBV28 and TRBJ2-1, the CDR3 gives the full variable domain: DVKVTQSSRYLVKRTGEKVFLECVQDMDHENMFWYRQDPGLGLRLIYFSYDVKMKEKGDIPEGYSVSREKKERFSLILESASTNQTSMYLCASSRWLNEQSFGPGTRLTVL.

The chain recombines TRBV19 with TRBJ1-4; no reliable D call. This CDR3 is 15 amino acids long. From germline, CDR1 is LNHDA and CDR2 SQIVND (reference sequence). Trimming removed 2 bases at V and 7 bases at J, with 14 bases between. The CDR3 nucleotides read TGTGCCAGTAGTATAATAGGAGGGATCAGTGAAAAACTGTTTTTT. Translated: CASSIIGGISEKLFF.

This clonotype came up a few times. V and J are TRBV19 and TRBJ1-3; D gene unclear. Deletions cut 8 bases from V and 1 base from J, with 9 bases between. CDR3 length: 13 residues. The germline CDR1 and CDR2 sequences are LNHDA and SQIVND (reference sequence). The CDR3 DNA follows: TGTGCCAGTCGAGGGTCGTCTGGAAACACCATATATTTT. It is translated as CASRGSSGNTIYF. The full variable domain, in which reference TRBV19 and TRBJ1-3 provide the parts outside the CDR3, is DGGITQSPKYLFRKEGQNVTLSCEQNLNHDAMYWYRQDPGQGLRLIYYSQIVNDFQKGDIAEGYSVSREKKESFPLTVTSAQKNPTAFYLCASRGSSGNTIYFGEGSWLTVV.

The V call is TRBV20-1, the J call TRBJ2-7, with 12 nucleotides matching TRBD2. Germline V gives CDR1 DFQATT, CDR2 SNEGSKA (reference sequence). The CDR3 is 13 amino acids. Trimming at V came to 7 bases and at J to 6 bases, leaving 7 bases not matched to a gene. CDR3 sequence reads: CSVRLAGVGEQYF. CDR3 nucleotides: TGCAGTGTCAGACTAGCGGGAGTCGGCGAGCAGTACTTC.

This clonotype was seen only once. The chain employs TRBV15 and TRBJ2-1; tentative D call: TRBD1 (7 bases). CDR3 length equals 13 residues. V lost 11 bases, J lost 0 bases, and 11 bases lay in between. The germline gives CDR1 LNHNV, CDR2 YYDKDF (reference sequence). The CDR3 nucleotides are TGTGCCGCAGGGGGGAGCTCCTACAATGAGCAGTTCTTC. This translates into CAAGGSSYNEQFF.

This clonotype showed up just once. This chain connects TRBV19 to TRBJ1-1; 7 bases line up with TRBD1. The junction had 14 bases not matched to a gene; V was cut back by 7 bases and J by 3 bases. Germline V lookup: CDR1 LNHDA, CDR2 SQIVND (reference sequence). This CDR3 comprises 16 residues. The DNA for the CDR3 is TGTGCCAGTACTAAGGGGGCAGGGGTGAAGGACACTGAAGCTTTCTTT. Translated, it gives CASTKGAGVKDTEAFF.

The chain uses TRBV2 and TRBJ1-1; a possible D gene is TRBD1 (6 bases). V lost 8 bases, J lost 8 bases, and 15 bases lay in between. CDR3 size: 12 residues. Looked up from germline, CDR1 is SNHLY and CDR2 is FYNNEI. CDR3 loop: CASRGDISEAFF. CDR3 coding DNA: TGTGCCAGCCGCGGGGACATCTCCGAAGCTTTCTTT.

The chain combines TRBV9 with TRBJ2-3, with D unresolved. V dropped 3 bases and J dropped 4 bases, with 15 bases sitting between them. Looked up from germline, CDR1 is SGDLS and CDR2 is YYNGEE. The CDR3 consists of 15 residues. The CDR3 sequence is CASSETALGADTQYF. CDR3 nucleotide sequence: TGTGCCAGCAGCGAGACTGCCCTTGGAGCAGATACGCAGTATTTT.

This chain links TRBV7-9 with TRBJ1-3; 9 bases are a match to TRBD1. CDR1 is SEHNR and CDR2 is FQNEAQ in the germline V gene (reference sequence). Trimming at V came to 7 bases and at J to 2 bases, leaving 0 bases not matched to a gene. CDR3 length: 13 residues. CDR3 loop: CASNRGPGNTIYF. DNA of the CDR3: TGTGCCAGCAACAGGGGGCCTGGAAACACCATATATTTT.

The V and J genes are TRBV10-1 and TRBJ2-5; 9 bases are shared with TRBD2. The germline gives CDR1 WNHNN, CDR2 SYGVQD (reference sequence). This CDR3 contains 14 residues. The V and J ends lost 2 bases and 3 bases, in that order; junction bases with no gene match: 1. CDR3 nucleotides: TGCGCCAGCAGTGAGGGACTAGCGAAAGAGACCCAGTACTTC. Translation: CASSEGLAKETQYF.

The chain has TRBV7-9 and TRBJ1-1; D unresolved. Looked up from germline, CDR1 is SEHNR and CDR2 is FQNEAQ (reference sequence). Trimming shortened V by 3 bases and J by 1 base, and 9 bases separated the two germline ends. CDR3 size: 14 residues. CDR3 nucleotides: TGTGCCAGCAGCTTCCTGGGGTCGAACACTGAAGCTTTCTTT. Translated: CASSFLGSNTEAFF.

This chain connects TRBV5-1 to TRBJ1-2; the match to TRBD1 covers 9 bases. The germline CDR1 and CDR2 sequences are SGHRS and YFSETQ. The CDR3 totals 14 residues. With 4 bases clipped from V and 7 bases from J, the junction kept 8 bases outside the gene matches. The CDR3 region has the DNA TGCGCCAGCAGCGGTGGTGGGACAGGGACTGGCTACACCTTC. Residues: CASSGGGTGTGYTF.